The 10 T cell receptor beta chains below were found in one sample sequenced in a study of identical twins. TCRdb reprocessed the 5' RACE reads via MiXCR and lists one record per CDR3 protein. The table shows approximately 280,000 distinct CDR3 sequences, with about 8.3% occurring only once. This sample also belongs to another study, concerning yellow fever vaccine responses in identical twins.

Sequencing was performed on memory (CD45RO+) T cells sorted from blood. Receptors originate from a woman younger than 35 in good health.

This clonotype was recorded a few times. The V gene is TRBV12-3 or TRBV12-4, the J gene TRBJ2-1; a possible D gene is TRBD1 (5 bases). CDR3 size: 13 residues. CDR3 protein: CAAGKVSYNEQFF. The CDR3 region has the DNA TGTGCGGCAGGGAAAGTTTCCTACAATGAGCAGTTCTTC.

This clonotype has only a few counts. The chain has TRBV15 and TRBJ2-5, with D unclear. Germline V CDR1 and CDR2: LNHNV, YYDKDF (reference sequence). This CDR3 spans 15 amino acids. The V end lost 1 base, the J end lost 4 bases, and 13 bases lay between the germline ends. The CDR3 sequence: CATSRVSRISETQYF. CDR3 bases: TGTGCCACCAGCAGAGTTTCCCGGATCTCAGAGACCCAGTACTTC.

This clonotype came up many times. The chain uses TRBV3-1 and TRBJ2-3; a possible D gene is TRBD2 (5 bases). From germline, CDR1 is LGHDT and CDR2 YNNKEL (reference sequence). Trimming took 4 bases from V and 3 from J, leaving 8 bases between them. This CDR3 region has 13 residues. The CDR3 DNA follows: TGTGCCAGCAGCCTGCCGGGGACAGATACGCAGTATTTT. It yields the protein CASSLPGTDTQYF.

This clonotype was detected ten times or more. The V call is TRBV12-3 or TRBV12-4, the J call TRBJ1-6, with D perhaps TRBD1 (5 bases). CDR3 size: 15 residues. The germline V and J ends were trimmed by 6 bases and 7 bases, with 16 bases remaining between them. CDR3 nucleotides: TGTGCCAGCAGGCTTCGGGAGGGGCCCAATTCACCCCTCCACTTT. Translation: CASRLREGPNSPLHF.

The rearrangement uses TRBV29-1 and TRBJ1-3, with D unclear. CDR3 length: 13 amino acids. Between the trimmed V and J ends, which lost 4 bases and 0 bases, there was a span of 7 bases. Germline V gene sequence: CDR1 SQVTM, CDR2 ANQGSEA. In nucleotides, the CDR3 is TGCAGCGTTGTTACGGACTCTGGAAACACCATATATTTT. This gives the protein CSVVTDSGNTIYF. The full variable domain, completed using reference TRBV29-1 and TRBJ1-3, is SAVISQKPSRDICQRGTSLTIQCQVDSQVTMMFWYRQQPGQSLTLIATANQGSEATYESGFVIDKFPISRPNLTFSTLTVSNMSPEDSSIYLCSVVTDSGNTIYFGEGSWLTVV.

The chain links TRBV5-1 to TRBJ1-4; the D is unclear. Germline-derived CDR1 and CDR2 are SGHRS and YFSETQ. The CDR3 sequence is 13 residues long. The V and J ends lost 0 bases and 8 bases respectively, with 8 bases between them. The CDR3: CASSLAPVEKLFF. CDR3 DNA sequence: TGCGCCAGCAGCTTGGCGCCCGTGGAAAAACTGTTTTTT.

In its sample, this clonotype was seen a few times. The rearrangement links TRBV4-2 to TRBJ2-3, with 10 bases fitting TRBD2. Germline-derived CDR1 and CDR2 are LGHNA and YNFKEQ. V gave up 0 bases and J gave up 2 bases; unmatched junction bases: 8. This CDR3 region has 18 residues. CDR3 nucleotides: TGTGCCAGCAGCCAAGAGGGTGTAGCGGGGGGCCCCACAGATACGCAGTATTTT. Encoded protein: CASSQEGVAGGPTDTQYF.

This clonotype was seen at least ten times. This CDR3 is CASSSPVNTDTQYF. CDR3 coding DNA: TGTGCCAGCAGTTCCCCGGTAAACACAGATACGCAGTATTTT. This sequence joins TRBV12-3 or TRBV12-4 and TRBJ2-3; D remains ambiguous. V was trimmed by 4 bases and J by 2 bases, leaving 10 bases between them. The length of the CDR3 is 14 residues.

A few counts support this clonotype. The CDR3 DNA follows: TGTGCCATTCAGGAGTGGCAACCGGGTGGGAACACTGAAGCTTTCTTT. Residues: CAIQEWQPGGNTEAFF. The chain uses TRBV10-3 and TRBJ1-1; D is ambiguous. Trimming took off 9 bases at V and 1 base at J, with 21 bases between the two ends. This CDR3 comprises 16 residues. Germline V gene lookup returns CDR1 ENHRY and CDR2 SYGVKD.

V usage is TRBV19 and J usage is TRBJ2-1; 8 bases are shared with TRBD2. From germline, CDR1 is LNHDA and CDR2 SQIVND (reference sequence). The CDR3 totals 13 residues. The V and J ends lost 7 bases and 7 bases, in that order; junction bases with no gene match: 6. The CDR3: CASKHSGVNEQFF. The CDR3 DNA follows: TGTGCCAGTAAGCATAGCGGGGTTAATGAGCAGTTCTTC.